This T cell receptor (beta chain) was identified in a study of Ad26.COV2.S vaccination and SARS-CoV-2 variants. CDR1 SEHNR and CDR2 FQNEAQ come from the germline V gene (reference sequence). This CDR3 comprises 12 residues. Trimming removed 2 bases at V and 6 bases at J, with 7 bases between. Treatment: 19 received Ad26.COV2.S at low or high dose, single or two shots; about 5 received placebo; per-sample allocation not given. At day 63 after the first vaccine or placebo injection, samples were drawn. SARS-CoV-2 spike from the Wuhan strain was encoded by the vaccine, an Ad26 vector. Using immunoSEQ multiplex PCR, the repertoire was profiled, and TCRdb retains in-frame clones only, with some absent. In the table there are a few hundred thousand clones, roughly 89% of which are singletons.

The chain couples TRBV7-9 to TRBJ1-2; tentatively, D is TRBD1 (5 bases). Material: peripheral blood, obtained in a trial of Ad26.COV2.S vaccine versus placebo. The receptor's source is a person between 18 and 65 years old who received the Ad26.COV2.S COVID-19 vaccine or a placebo. The CDR3 loop is CASSLIRDGYTF. The CDR3 DNA reads as TGTGCCAGCAGCTTAATCAGGGATGGCTACACCTTC.